This T cell receptor beta chain was profiled in a study of cytomegalovirus exposure and HLA in healthy donors. Study context: As released early, the data held 65 million to 90 million unique TCRs from HLA-typed donors. Study results and caveats: Indistinguishable V segments such as TRBV6-2 and TRBV6-3 were excluded.

As concerns this clone: What it binds is not known.

Trimming pared 4 bases from V and 5 bases from J, leaving 14 bases between. Germline V gives CDR1 MGHDK, CDR2 SYGVNS. This CDR3 contains 15 residues. 13 Jbeta primers and 60 Vbeta primers were used for the PCR. Only in-frame clones appear in the TCRdb table, and some are missing; sequencing was by immunoSEQ multiplex PCR. This sample has 200,000 to 250,000 clones, with around 88% found just once. This TCR derives from a woman aged 18-29 years in good health and CMV-seronegative. The material sequenced was PBMCs. This chain uses TRBV25-1 with TRBJ1-4; D unclear. For the CDR3, the DNA is TGTGCCAGCAGTGGTTTTGGGCAGAAGAATGAAAAACTGTTTTTT. Protein sequence: CASSGFGQKNEKLFF.